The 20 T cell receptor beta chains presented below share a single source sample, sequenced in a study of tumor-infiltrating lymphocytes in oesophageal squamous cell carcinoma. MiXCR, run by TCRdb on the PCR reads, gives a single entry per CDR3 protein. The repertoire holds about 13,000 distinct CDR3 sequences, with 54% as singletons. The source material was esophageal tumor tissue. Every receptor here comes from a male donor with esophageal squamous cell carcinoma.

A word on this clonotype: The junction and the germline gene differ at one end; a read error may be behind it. CDR3 sequence: CASSLPIGETQYF. The CDR3 bases are TGTGCCAGCAGCTTACCCATTGGAGAGACCCAGTACTTT. The chain joins TRBV7-9 to TRBJ1-6; unclear D gene. The CDR3 contains 13 residues. Looked up from germline, CDR1 is SEHNR and CDR2 is FQNEAQ (reference sequence).

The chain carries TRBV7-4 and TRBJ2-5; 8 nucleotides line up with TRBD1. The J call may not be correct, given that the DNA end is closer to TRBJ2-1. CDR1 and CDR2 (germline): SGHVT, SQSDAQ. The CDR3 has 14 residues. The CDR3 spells CASTADRDYNEQFF. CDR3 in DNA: TGTGCCAGCACCGCGGACAGGGACTACAATGAGCAGTTCTTC.

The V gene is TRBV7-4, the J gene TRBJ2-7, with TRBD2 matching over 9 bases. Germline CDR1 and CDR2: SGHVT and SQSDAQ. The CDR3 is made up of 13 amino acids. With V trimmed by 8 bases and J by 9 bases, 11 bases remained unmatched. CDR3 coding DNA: TGTGCCAGCTCCCCCTTAGCGGGAGCGTCGCAGTACTTC. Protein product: CASSPLAGASQYF.

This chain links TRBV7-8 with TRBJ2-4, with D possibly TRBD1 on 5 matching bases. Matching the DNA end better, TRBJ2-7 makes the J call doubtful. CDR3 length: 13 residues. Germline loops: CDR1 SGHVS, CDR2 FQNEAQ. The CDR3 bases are TGTGCCAGCAGCTTACAGGGTACCTACGAGCAGTACTTC. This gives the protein CASSLQGTYEQYF.

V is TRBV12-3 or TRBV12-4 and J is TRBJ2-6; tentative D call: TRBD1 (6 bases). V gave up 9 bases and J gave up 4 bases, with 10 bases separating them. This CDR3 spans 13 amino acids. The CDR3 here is CASQGPGANVLTF. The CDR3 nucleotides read TGTGCCAGTCAGGGGCCCGGGGCCAACGTCCTGACTTTC.

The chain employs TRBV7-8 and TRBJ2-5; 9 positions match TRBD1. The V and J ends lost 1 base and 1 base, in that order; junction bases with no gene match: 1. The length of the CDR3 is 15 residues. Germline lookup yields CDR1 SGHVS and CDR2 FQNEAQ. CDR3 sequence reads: CASSLGGQGQETQYF. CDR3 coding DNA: TGTGCCAGCAGCTTAGGGGGACAGGGCCAAGAGACCCAGTACTTC. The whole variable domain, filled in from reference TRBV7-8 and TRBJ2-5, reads GAGVSQSPRYKVAKRGQDVALRCDPISGHVSLFWYQQALGQGPEFLTYFQNEAQLDKSGLPSDRFFAERPEGSVSTLKIQRTQQEDSAVYLCASSLGGQGQETQYFGPGTRLLVL.

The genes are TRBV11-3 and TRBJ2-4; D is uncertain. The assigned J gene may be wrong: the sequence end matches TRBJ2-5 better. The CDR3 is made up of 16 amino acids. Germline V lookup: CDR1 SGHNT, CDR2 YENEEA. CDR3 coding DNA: TGTGCCAGCAGCTTGATGAGGTCAAACCCAAAGGAGACCCAGTACTTC. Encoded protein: CASSLMRSNPKETQYF.

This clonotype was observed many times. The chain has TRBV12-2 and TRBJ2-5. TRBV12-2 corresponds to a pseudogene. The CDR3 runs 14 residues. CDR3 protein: CASRLNRVQETQYF. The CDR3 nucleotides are TGTGCAAGTCGCTTAAACAGGGTCCAAGAGACCCAGTACTTC.

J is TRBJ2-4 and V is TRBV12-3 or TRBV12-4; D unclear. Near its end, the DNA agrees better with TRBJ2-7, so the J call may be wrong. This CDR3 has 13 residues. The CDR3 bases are TGTGCCAGCAGTTTCGAGACGGACGGCGAGCAGTACTTC. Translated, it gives CASSFETDGEQYF.

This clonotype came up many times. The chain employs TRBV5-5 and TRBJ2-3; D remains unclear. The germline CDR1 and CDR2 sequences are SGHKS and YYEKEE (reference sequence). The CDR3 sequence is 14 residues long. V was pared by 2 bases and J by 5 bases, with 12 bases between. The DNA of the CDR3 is TGTGCCAGCAGCTTAGCCTCCCTGGAAGATACGCAGTATTTT. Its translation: CASSLASLEDTQYF.

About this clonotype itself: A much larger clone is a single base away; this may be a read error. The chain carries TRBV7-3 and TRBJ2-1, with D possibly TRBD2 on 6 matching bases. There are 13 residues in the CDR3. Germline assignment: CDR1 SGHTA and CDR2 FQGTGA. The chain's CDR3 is CASSPGLANEQSF. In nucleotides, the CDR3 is TGTGCCAGCAGTCCGGGACTGGCAAATGAGCAGTCCTTC.

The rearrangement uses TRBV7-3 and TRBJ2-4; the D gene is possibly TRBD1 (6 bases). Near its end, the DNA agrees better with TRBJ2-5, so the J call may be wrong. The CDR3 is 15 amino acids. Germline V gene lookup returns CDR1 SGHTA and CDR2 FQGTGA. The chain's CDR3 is CASSQFQGFGETQYF. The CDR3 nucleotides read TGTGCCAGCAGCCAGTTCCAGGGGTTTGGGGAGACCCAGTACTTC.

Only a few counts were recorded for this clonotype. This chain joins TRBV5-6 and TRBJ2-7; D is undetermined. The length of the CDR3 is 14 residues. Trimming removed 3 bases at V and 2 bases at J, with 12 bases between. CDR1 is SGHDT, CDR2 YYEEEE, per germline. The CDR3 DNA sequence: TGTGCCAGCAGCTGGGCGCTAGGAACCTACGAGCAGTACTTC. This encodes CASSWALGTYEQYF. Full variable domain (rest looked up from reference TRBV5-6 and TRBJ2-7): DAGVTQSPTHLIKTRGQQVTLRCSPKSGHDTVSWYQQALGQGPQFIFQYYEEEERQRGNFPDRFSGHQFPNYSSELNVNALLLGDSALYLCASSWALGTYEQYFGPGTRLTVT.

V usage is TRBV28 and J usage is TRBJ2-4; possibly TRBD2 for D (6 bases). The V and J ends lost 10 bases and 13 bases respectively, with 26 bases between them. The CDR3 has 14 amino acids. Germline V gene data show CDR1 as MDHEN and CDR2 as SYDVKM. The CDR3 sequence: CATYGGTVAWEQYF. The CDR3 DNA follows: TGTGCCACCTATGGGGGGACGGTTGCTTGGGAGCAGTACTTC.

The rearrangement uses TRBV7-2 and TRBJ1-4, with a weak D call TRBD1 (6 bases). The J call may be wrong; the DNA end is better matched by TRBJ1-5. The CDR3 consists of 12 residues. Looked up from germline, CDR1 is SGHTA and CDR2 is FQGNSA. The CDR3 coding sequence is TGTGCCAGCAGCTTTGGGGGCCAGCCCCAGCATTTT. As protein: CASSFGGQPQHF.

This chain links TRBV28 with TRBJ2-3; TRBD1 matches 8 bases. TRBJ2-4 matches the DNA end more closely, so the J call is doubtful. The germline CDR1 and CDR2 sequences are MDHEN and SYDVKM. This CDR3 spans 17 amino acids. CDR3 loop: CASRPLRGQVSQNIQYF. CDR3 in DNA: TGTGCCAGCAGACCTTTGAGGGGACAGGTCTCCCAAAACATTCAGTACTTC.

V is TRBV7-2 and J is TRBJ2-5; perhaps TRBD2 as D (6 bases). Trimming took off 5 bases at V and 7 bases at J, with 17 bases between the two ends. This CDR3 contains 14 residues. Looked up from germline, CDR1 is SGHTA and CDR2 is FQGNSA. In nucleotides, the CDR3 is TGTGCCAGCAGCCTGGGAGCGGCCGGGGGGACCCAGTACTTC. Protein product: CASSLGAAGGTQYF.

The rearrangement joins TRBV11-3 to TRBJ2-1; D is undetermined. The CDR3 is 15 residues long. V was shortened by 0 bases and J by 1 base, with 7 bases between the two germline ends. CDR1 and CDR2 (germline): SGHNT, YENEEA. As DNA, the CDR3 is TGTGCCAGCAGCTTAGATGGTGGATCCTACAATGAGCAGTTCTTC. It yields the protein CASSLDGGSYNEQFF.

CDR3 DNA: TGTGCCAGCAGCCAAGTACTAGCGGGAGCGTACAATGAGCAGTACTTC. This translates into CASSQVLAGAYNEQYF. J is TRBJ2-4 and V is TRBV4-2; 11 bases map to TRBD2. V lost 1 base to trimming and J lost 13 bases; unmatched junction nucleotides: 12. Looked up from germline, CDR1 is LGHNA and CDR2 is YNFKEQ. The CDR3 consists of 16 residues.

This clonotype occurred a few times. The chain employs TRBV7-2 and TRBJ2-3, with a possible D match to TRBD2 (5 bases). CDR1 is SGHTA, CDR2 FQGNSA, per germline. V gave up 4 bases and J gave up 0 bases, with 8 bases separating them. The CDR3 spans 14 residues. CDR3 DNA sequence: TGTGCCAGCAGCTCGGACTCGAGCACAGATACGCAGTATTTT. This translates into CASSSDSSTDTQYF. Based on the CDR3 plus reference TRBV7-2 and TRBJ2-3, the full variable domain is GAGVSQSPSNKVTEKGKDVELRCDPISGHTALYWYRQSLGQGLEFLIYFQGNSAPDKSGLPSDRFSAERTGGSVSTLTIQRTQQEDSAVYLCASSSDSSTDTQYFGPGTRLTVL.